These 29 T cell receptor beta chains share one sample of origin, sequenced in a study of T cells in narcolepsy. Some clones are missing from TCRdb's copy, which holds only in-frame ones; the method was immunoSEQ multiplex PCR. The data hold 25,000 to 35,000 clones, with approximately 87% observed a single time. The sequencing input was CD45RA- memory CD4+ T cells from PBMCs. The receptors shown here come from a human donor with narcolepsy.

The chain is built from TRBV28 and TRBJ1-4; perhaps TRBD1 as D (5 bases). This CDR3 has 15 amino acids. Germline assignment: CDR1 MDHEN and CDR2 SYDVKM. The germline V and J ends were trimmed by 5 bases and 9 bases, with 19 bases remaining between them. CDR3 nucleotides: TGTGCCAGCAGTATCTCGGACAATATGAGGCAAAAACTGTTTTTT. This codes for CASSISDNMRQKLFF.

This chain links TRBV5-4 with TRBJ2-2, with 11 bases lining up with TRBD2. V gave up 4 bases and J gave up 2 bases; unmatched junction bases: 7. The length of the CDR3 is 17 residues. Germline CDR1 and CDR2: SGHNT and YYREEE (reference sequence). CDR3 amino acids: CASSLGLAGFNTGELFF. In nucleotides, the CDR3 is TGTGCCAGCAGCCTCGGACTAGCGGGTTTTAACACCGGGGAGCTGTTTTTT.

The chain joins TRBV15 to TRBJ2-3; D gene uncertain. Germline lookup yields CDR1 LNHNV and CDR2 YYDKDF (reference sequence). V lost 1 base, J lost 2 bases, and 10 bases lay in between. The CDR3 totals 15 residues. DNA for the CDR3: TGTGCCACCAGCAGAGCGAGGACGTACACAGATACGCAGTATTTT. Translation gives CATSRARTYTDTQYF.

This chain links TRBV4-1 with TRBJ2-5, with D perhaps TRBD1 (6 bases). Germline loops: CDR1 MGHRA, CDR2 YSYEKL. The CDR3 length is 15 residues. The V end lost 3 bases, the J end lost 8 bases, and 19 bases lay between the germline ends. CDR3 loop: CASSQPTGGEGTQYF. The CDR3 nucleotides are TGCGCCAGCAGCCAGCCGACAGGCGGAGAGGGTACCCAGTACTTC.

This chain uses TRBV7-2 with TRBJ2-2; no reliable D call. CDR1 SGHTA and CDR2 FQGNSA come from the germline V gene. Trimming stripped 1 base from V and 8 bases from J, with 8 bases between. The CDR3 consists of 13 residues. The CDR3 sequence: CASSLDSLGELFF. As DNA, the CDR3 is TGTGCCAGCAGCTTAGACTCCCTGGGGGAGCTGTTTTTT.

This chain joins TRBV2 and TRBJ2-6; 8 positions match TRBD2. Trimming cost V 4 bases and J 2 bases; bases outside gene matches: 10. This CDR3 region has 18 residues. Germline values: CDR1 SNHLY, CDR2 FYNNEI. The DNA for the CDR3 is TGTGCCAGCAGTGTAAACGGGGGGGCAGGAGCTGGGGCCAACGTCCTGACTTTC. Amino acid sequence: CASSVNGGAGAGANVLTF.

The chain carries TRBV6-5 and TRBJ1-3; D is undetermined. This CDR3 region has 12 residues. V was pared by 0 bases and J by 9 bases, with 6 bases between. CDR1 is MNHEY, CDR2 SVGAGI, per germline. CDR3 nucleotide sequence: TGTGCCAGCAGTTACTCCGGATCCACCATATATTTT. Translating gives CASSYSGSTIYF.

V usage is TRBV5-1 and J usage is TRBJ2-2, with D maybe TRBD1 (6 bases). The V gene's germline CDR1 is SGHRS and CDR2 YFSETQ. V lost 5 bases and J 3 bases, leaving 11 bases between the germline ends. CDR3 length: 14 residues. The CDR3 bases are TGCGCCAGCAGGGGGACACTCTACACCGGGGAGCTGTTTTTT. Translation: CASRGTLYTGELFF.

The chain employs TRBV5-1 and TRBJ1-1; D is ambiguous. Germline V gene sequence: CDR1 SGHRS, CDR2 YFSETQ. Trimming left V 1 base short and J 1 base short, with 8 bases between. The CDR3 is 14 amino acids. DNA of the CDR3: TGCGCCAGCAGCTTGTTGGCAAAGAACACTGAAGCTTTCTTT. It encodes CASSLLAKNTEAFF. Supplemented by reference TRBV5-1 and TRBJ1-1, the full variable domain reads KAGVTQTPRYLIKTRGQQVTLSCSPISGHRSVSWYQQTPGQGLQFLFEYFSETQRNKGNFPGRFSGRQFSNSRSEMNVSTLELGDSALYLCASSLLAKNTEAFFGQGTRLTVV.

The chain links TRBV10-2 to TRBJ2-7, with D possibly matching TRBD1 (5 bases). The CDR3 loop spans 13 amino acids. CDR1 is WSHSY and CDR2 is SAAADI in the germline V gene. Trimming cost V 3 bases and J 7 bases, with 13 bases left between them. This chain's CDR3 is CASSDSTAGEQYF. As DNA, the CDR3 is TGCGCCAGCAGTGACAGTACAGCAGGGGAGCAGTACTTC.

This chain connects TRBV5-1 to TRBJ1-1, with TRBD1 identical over 7 bases. After removal of 0 bases from V and 4 bases from J, the junction contained 3 bases not matched to a gene. Germline CDR1 and CDR2: SGHRS and YFSETQ. The CDR3 has 14 amino acids. CDR3 nucleotides: TGCGCCAGCAGCTTGGCAGGGGGTGGCACTGAAGCTTTCTTT. This gives the protein CASSLAGGGTEAFF. The full variable domain, with the rest looked up from reference TRBV5-1 and TRBJ1-1, is KAGVTQTPRYLIKTRGQQVTLSCSPISGHRSVSWYQQTPGQGLQFLFEYFSETQRNKGNFPGRFSGRQFSNSRSEMNVSTLELGDSALYLCASSLAGGGTEAFFGQGTRLTVV.

The gene calls are TRBV11-3 and TRBJ1-1, with D uncertain. Germline V CDR1 and CDR2: SGHNT, YENEEA. The CDR3 sequence is 14 residues long. V lost 5 bases, J lost 4 bases, and 14 bases lay in between. Here the CDR3 DNA reads TGTGCCAGCAGCCTCGGCCCCTCGGCCACTGAAGCTTTCTTT. As protein: CASSLGPSATEAFF.

The chain recombines TRBV30 with TRBJ1-1; no reliable D call. Per the germline V gene, CDR1 is GTSNPN and CDR2 is SVGIG (reference sequence). Trimming cost V 6 bases and J 5 bases, with 13 bases left between them. CDR3 size: 12 residues. CDR3 residues: CACKRASTEAFF. The CDR3 DNA sequence: TGTGCCTGCAAAAGGGCTAGTACTGAAGCTTTCTTT.

V usage is TRBV21-1 and J usage is TRBJ2-7. TRBV21-1 constitutes a pseudogene. The CDR3 runs to 11 residues. CDR3 nucleotide sequence: TGTGCCAGCAGCAATGGGTACGAGCAGTACTTC. Translating gives CASSNGYEQYF.

J is TRBJ2-1 and V is TRBV7-9; TRBD2 matches 14 bases. CDR1 is SEHNR, CDR2 FQNEAQ, per germline (reference sequence). CDR3 length equals 19 residues. Trimming removed 8 bases from V and 1 base from J; junction bases left unmatched: 13. CDR3 region: CASGGGRRTSGRSYNEQFF. In DNA, the CDR3 is TGTGCCAGCGGGGGGGGTCGGAGGACTAGCGGGAGGTCCTACAATGAGCAGTTCTTC.

The rearrangement joins TRBV28 to TRBJ2-4; D tentatively fits TRBD1 or TRBD2 (5 bases each). V was pared by 2 bases and J by 0 bases, with 17 bases between. Germline CDR1 reads MDHEN; CDR2 reads SYDVKM. This CDR3 is 18 amino acids long. CDR3 DNA sequence: TGTGCCAGCAGTTTACACCTGGGACGTAAACTAGCCAAAAACATTCAGTACTTC. It yields the protein CASSLHLGRKLAKNIQYF. The whole variable domain, filled in from reference TRBV28 and TRBJ2-4, reads DVKVTQSSRYLVKRTGEKVFLECVQDMDHENMFWYRQDPGLGLRLIYFSYDVKMKEKGDIPEGYSVSREKKERFSLILESASTNQTSMYLCASSLHLGRKLAKNIQYFGAGTRLSVL.

This clone was counted a single time. The rearrangement joins TRBV5-1 to TRBJ2-3; D not resolved. The CDR3 spans 14 residues. V lost 0 bases, J lost 4 bases, and 9 bases lay in between. Germline CDR1 and CDR2: SGHRS and YFSETQ. The CDR3 here is CASSLAAVADTQYF. CDR3 coding DNA: TGCGCCAGCAGCTTGGCCGCCGTGGCAGATACGCAGTATTTT.

The J gene is TRBJ2-2, the V gene TRBV6-4; 8 bases line up with TRBD2. After removal of 4 bases from V and 4 bases from J, the junction contained 2 bases not matched to a gene. The V gene's germline CDR1 is MRHNA and CDR2 SNTAGT. The CDR3 has 14 residues. The CDR3 DNA reads as TGTGCCAGCAGTGGGCTAGCGGGCACCGGGGAGCTGTTTTTT. This codes for CASSGLAGTGELFF.

CDR3: CASSPGTGPYGYTF. For the CDR3, the DNA is TGTGCCAGCAGTCCCGGGACAGGGCCATATGGCTACACCTTC. The chain has TRBV6-4 and TRBJ1-2, with 9 bases fitting TRBD1. From germline, CDR1 is MRHNA and CDR2 SNTAGT. V was clipped by 5 bases and J by 5 bases; unmatched bases: 6. The CDR3 extends over 14 amino acids.

The chain joins TRBV2 to TRBJ1-4; D ambiguous. CDR1 is SNHLY and CDR2 is FYNNEI in the germline V gene. Trimming cost V 4 bases and J 0 bases, with 6 bases left between them. The CDR3 has 14 residues. The CDR3 here is CASSVLSTNEKLFF. In DNA form, the CDR3 reads TGTGCCAGCAGTGTCTTGTCAACTAATGAAAAACTGTTTTTT. The full variable domain, completed using reference TRBV2 and TRBJ1-4, is EPEVTQTPSHQVTQMGQEVILRCVPISNHLYFYWYRQILGQKVEFLVSFYNNEISEKSEIFDDQFSVERPDGSNFTLKIRSTKLEDSAMYFCASSVLSTNEKLFFGSGTQLSVL.

The V call is TRBV7-2, the J call TRBJ1-1, with unresolved D. CDR3 length: 13 amino acids. V lost 2 bases and J 0 bases, leaving 4 bases between the germline ends. Germline V CDR1 and CDR2: SGHTA, FQGNSA. CDR3 sequence: CASSLIVNTEAFF. The CDR3 region has the DNA TGTGCCAGCAGCTTAATAGTGAACACTGAAGCTTTCTTT.

The chain is built from TRBV27 and TRBJ1-1, with D uncertain. The CDR3 length is 13 residues. Germline lookup yields CDR1 MNHEY and CDR2 SMNVEV (reference sequence). Trimming removed 0 bases from V and 11 bases from J, with 13 bases in between. The CDR3: CASSLSDPRVAFF. CDR3 DNA: TGTGCCAGCAGTTTATCGGACCCCCGGGTGGCTTTCTTT.

The chain uses TRBV2 and TRBJ1-1; 10 bases fit TRBD1. The length of the CDR3 is 13 residues. CDR1 is SNHLY, CDR2 FYNNEI, per germline. The ends lost 6 bases at V and 4 bases at J; junction bases unmatched: 2. The CDR3 sequence: CASSGQGGTEAFF. CDR3 DNA: TGTGCCAGCAGCGGACAGGGGGGCACTGAAGCTTTCTTT.

V and J are TRBV27 and TRBJ1-6; D is perhaps TRBD1 (6 bases). The CDR3 has 14 residues. V was cut by 3 bases and J by 10 bases, with 13 bases left in between. Germline loops: CDR1 MNHEY, CDR2 SMNVEV (reference sequence). CDR3 coding DNA: TGTGCCAGCAGTTTCGCCAGGGGTAGATCACCCCTCCACTTT. Protein sequence: CASSFARGRSPLHF.

This chain links TRBV7-2 with TRBJ1-2; the match to TRBD1 covers 9 bases. The CDR3 loop spans 16 amino acids. V dropped 5 bases and J dropped 5; count of bases not matched to a gene: 12. The germline V gene encodes CDR1 SGHTA and CDR2 FQGNSA. The DNA of the CDR3 is TGTGCCAGCAGCACCAGTATAGGGACAGGGAATTATGGCTACACCTTC. Encoded protein: CASSTSIGTGNYGYTF.

The chain employs TRBV28 and TRBJ2-3; no reliable D call. The V end lost 6 bases, the J end lost 2 bases, and 18 bases lay between the germline ends. Looked up from germline, CDR1 is MDHEN and CDR2 is SYDVKM. The CDR3 is made up of 16 amino acids. CDR3 protein: CASSYGLKGLTDTQYF. The CDR3 DNA follows: TGTGCCAGCAGCTACGGGTTAAAAGGTCTCACAGATACGCAGTATTTT.

The chain carries TRBV7-2 and TRBJ2-7, with D uncertain. V was cut by 4 bases and J by 10 bases, with 5 bases left in between. CDR3 size: 9 residues. Germline CDR1 SGHTA, CDR2 FQGNSA. The DNA of the CDR3 is TGTGCCAGCAGCTCTTTCCAGTACTTC. Encoded protein: CASSSFQYF. The variable domain in full, with the rest retrieved from reference TRBV7-2 and TRBJ2-7, is GAGVSQSPSNKVTEKGKDVELRCDPISGHTALYWYRQSLGQGLEFLIYFQGNSAPDKSGLPSDRFSAERTGGSVSTLTIQRTQQEDSAVYLCASSSFQYFGPGTRLTVT.

This chain connects TRBV13 to TRBJ1-2; D remains ambiguous. The CDR3 is made up of 12 amino acids. CDR1 and CDR2 from the germline V gene are PRHDT and FYEKMQ (reference sequence). V lost 5 bases, J lost 8 bases, and 12 bases lay in between. CDR3 region: CASSTDRRGYTF. DNA of the CDR3: TGTGCCAGCAGCACGGACCGGCGGGGCTACACCTTC.

The chain employs TRBV18 and TRBJ2-6; D possibly corresponds to TRBD2 (5 bases). Germline values: CDR1 KGHSH, CDR2 LQKENI. V was pared by 3 bases and J by 0 bases, with 18 bases between. This CDR3 has 19 amino acids. The CDR3: CASSPNRGPLNSGANVLTF. The CDR3 nucleotides read TGTGCCAGCTCACCGAATCGCGGGCCTCTCAACTCTGGGGCCAACGTCCTGACTTTC. The whole variable domain, filled in from reference TRBV18 and TRBJ2-6, reads NAGVMQNPRHLVRRRGQEARLRCSPMKGHSHVYWYRQLPEEGLKFMVYLQKENIIDESGMPKERFSAEFPKEGPSILRIQQVVRGDSAAYFCASSPNRGPLNSGANVLTFGAGSRLTVL.